The rows below give T cell receptor beta chains drawn from one sample of a study of blood T cell repertoires in COVID-19. Assay: immunoSEQ multiplex PCR; the TCRdb copy retains only in-frame clones and omits some. Counted here are a few hundred thousand clones, around 90% occurring once; the ten biggest clones make up under 1.5%. The sample comprised peripheral blood. The receptors were gathered from a man older than 75 with acute or convalescent COVID-19. Both conserved end residues are part of each CDR3. A D gene is named only where the DNA matches it firmly. Size values are once, few and many counts, or a class for expanded clones, and some rows have none.

>TRBJ2-3|TRBD2|-|TRBV4-2
CASSQVTSGTDTQYF
TGTGCCAGCAGCCAAGTGACTAGCGGAACAGATACGCAGTATTTT
>TRBJ2-3|-|-|TRBV5-1
CASSLGQWMADTQYF
TGCGCCAGCAGCTTGGGACAATGGATGGCGGATACGCAGTATTTT
>TRBJ1-4|-|-|TRBV7-9
CASSPREINEKLFF
TGTGCCAGCAGCCCTAGAGAGATTAATGAAAAACTGTTTTTT
>TRBJ2-7|TRBD2|-|TRBV10-3
CAISVTSGGFSYEQYF
TGTGCCATCAGCGTGACAAGCGGGGGATTCTCCTACGAGCAGTACTTC
>TRBJ2-3|-|-|TRBV9
CASSVGGWLESRDTQYF
TGTGCCAGCAGCGTAGGTGGGTGGCTAGAAAGCCGAGATACGCAGTATTTT
>TRBJ1-2|TRBD1|-|TRBV19
CASRTVTGGMHGYTF
TGTGCCAGTAGGACTGTAACAGGGGGCATGCATGGCTACACCTTC
>TRBJ2-7|-|-|TRBV10-3
CAISDRTAMGNYEQYF
TGTGCCATCAGTGACCGGACAGCCATGGGGAACTACGAGCAGTACTTC
>TRBJ2-7|-|-|TRBV4-2
CASSQERSYEQYF
TGTGCCAGCAGCCAAGAGCGCTCCTACGAGCAGTACTTC
>TRBJ2-7|-|-|TRBV4-3
CASSQDQGSYEQYF
TGCGCCAGCAGCCAAGATCAGGGTTCCTACGAGCAGTACTTC
>TRBJ2-7|-|-|TRBV19
CASSIGPSTYEQYF
TGTGCCAGTAGTATAGGGCCATCGACCTACGAGCAGTACTTC
>TRBJ1-1|-|-|TRBV5-6
CASSPRVLNTEAFF
TGTGCCAGCAGCCCCAGGGTTTTGAACACTGAAGCTTTCTTT
>TRBJ2-3|TRBD2|-|TRBV5-1
CASSFERGAGTDTQYF
TGCGCCAGCAGCTTTGAGCGGGGGGCGGGCACAGATACGCAGTATTTT
>TRBJ1-1|-|-|TRBV3-1/TRBV3-2
CASSQGPPGGEAFF
TGTGCCAGCAGCCAAGGGCCCCCGGGGGGAGAGGCTTTCTTT
>TRBJ2-7|TRBD2|-|TRBV7-2
CASTLSAGVGEQYF
TGTGCCAGCACCCTCTCGGCGGGAGTGGGCGAGCAGTACTTC
>TRBJ2-7|-|-|TRBV7-9
CASSRDLSSYEQYF
TGTGCCAGCAGCAGGGACTTGAGCTCCTACGAGCAGTACTTC
>TRBJ1-2|-|-|TRBV10-2
CASSESQGPGYTF
TGCGCCAGCAGTGAGTCGCAGGGGCCGGGCTACACCTTC
>TRBJ2-2|-|-|TRBV7-3
CASSLWDLSNTGELFF
TGTGCCAGCAGCTTATGGGACTTATCGAACACCGGGGAGCTGTTTTTT
>TRBJ1-2|-|once|TRBV5-1
CASSQDNNYGYTF
TGCGCCAGCAGCCAGGACAATAACTATGGCTACACCTTC
>TRBJ1-4|-|few|TRBV2
CASRWTEGEDEKLFF
TGTGCCAGCAGGTGGACAGAAGGTGAGGATGAAAAACTGTTTTTT
>TRBJ2-7|TRBD1|-|TRBV6-5
CASSRSGQRGGEQYF
TGTGCCAGCAGTCGCTCGGGACAGCGAGGCGGCGAGCAGTACTTC
>TRBJ2-3|-|-|TRBV29-1
CSVERGGADTQYF
TGCAGCGTTGAGAGAGGAGGAGCAGATACGCAGTATTTT
>TRBJ1-5|-|-|TRBV15
CATSRDRTERWQPQHF
TGTGCCACCAGCAGAGATAGGACTGAACGATGGCAGCCCCAGCATTTT
>TRBJ2-3|-|-|TRBV5-1
CASSLAGITDTQYF
TGCGCCAGCAGCTTAGCAGGCATCACAGATACGCAGTATTTT
>TRBJ2-1|TRBD2|-|TRBV15
CATSRDLAGLYNEQFF
TGTGCCACCAGCAGAGATCTAGCGGGACTATACAATGAGCAGTTCTTC